This T cell receptor (beta chain) was recovered during a study of T-cell memory formation after mild COVID-19. Background on the study: The two donors had largely donor-specific TCR clusters.

A few counts support this clonotype. Antigen unknown. This CDR3 contains 14 residues. Trimming left V 4 bases short and J 3 bases short, with 13 bases between. The germline V gene has CDR1 SGHTA and CDR2 FQGNSA. TCRdb processed the 5' RACE reads anew with MiXCR; each CDR3 protein has one entry. Of about 400,000 distinct CDR3 sequences in the sample, approximately 15% are singletons; the top ten hold about 22%. Study-level findings and limits: For second-wave clones that peaked at day 37, SARS-CoV-2 specificity went unverified. Day 15 to 85 contracting clones showed balanced CD4/CD8; day 15 to 37 expanders favored CD4+.

The receptor's source is a man aged 18 to 30 who had mild COVID-19 (a few samples of this study predate the infection). Cell type and time point are not known. The chain joins TRBV7-2 to TRBJ2-7, with D perhaps being TRBD1 or TRBD2 (5 bases each). The sample was PBMCs or a T cell subset sorted from them (not recorded which). CDR3 loop: CASSSGPQNYEQYF. CDR3 in DNA: TGTGCCAGCAGCTCGGGACCGCAAAACTACGAGCAGTACTTC.